What follows describes a single T cell receptor (beta chain). What it binds is not known. The CDR3 is 12 amino acids. Trimming took 6 bases from V and 10 from J, leaving 15 bases between them. This entry belongs to a study of blood T cells in healthy people across ages. Overall study results and limits: Age brought a roughly linear fall in TCR beta diversity measured per million T cells.

Using a J-beta primer mix together with a sample-barcoded 5' primer, a second PCR was run for roughly 6 to 11 cycles. With 12 random nucleotides, a template-switch adaptor tagged each individual cDNA molecule. TCRdb fed the 5' RACE reads into MiXCR, producing one record per CDR3 protein. The sample lists some 1 million distinct CDR3 sequences; 45% were seen once. The sample, about 9.2 milliliters of peripheral blood, was drawn from each donor. Per sample, extraction of total RNA gave at least 6 micrograms in every case. The chain has TRBV12-3 or TRBV12-4 and TRBJ2-5; weak D call: TRBD1 (7 bases). The origin of this receptor is an older woman in good health. Sequenced: blood. The CDR3 reads CASSRPGGNQYF. DNA for the CDR3: TGTGCCAGCAGCCGCCCAGGGGGGAACCAGTACTTC.